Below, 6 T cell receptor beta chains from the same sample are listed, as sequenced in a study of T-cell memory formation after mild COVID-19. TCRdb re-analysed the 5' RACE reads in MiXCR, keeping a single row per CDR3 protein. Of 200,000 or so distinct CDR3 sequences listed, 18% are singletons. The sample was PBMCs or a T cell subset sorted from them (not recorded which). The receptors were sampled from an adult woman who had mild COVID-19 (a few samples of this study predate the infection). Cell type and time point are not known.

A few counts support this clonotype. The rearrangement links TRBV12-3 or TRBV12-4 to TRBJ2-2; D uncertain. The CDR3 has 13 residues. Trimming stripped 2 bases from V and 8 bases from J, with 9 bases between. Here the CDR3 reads CASSLSTMGELFF. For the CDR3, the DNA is TGTGCCAGCAGTTTATCGACCATGGGGGAGCTGTTTTTT.

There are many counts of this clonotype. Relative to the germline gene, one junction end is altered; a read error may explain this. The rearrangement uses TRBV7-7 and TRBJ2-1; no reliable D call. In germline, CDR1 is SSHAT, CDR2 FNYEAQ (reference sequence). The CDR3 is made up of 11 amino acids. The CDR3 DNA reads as TGTGCTAGCAGCACCCCCCATGAGCAGTTCTTC. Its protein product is CASSTPHEQFF.

CDR3 DNA sequence: TGTGCCAGCAGCAGGGGGACCGGGACAGGGGTTGGGGAGCAGTACTTC. It specifies CASSRGTGTGVGEQYF. The rearrangement links TRBV7-9 to TRBJ2-7; 10 nucleotides agree with TRBD1. CDR3 length: 16 amino acids. V gave up 5 bases and J gave up 7 bases; unmatched junction bases: 14. The germline V gene encodes CDR1 SEHNR and CDR2 FQNEAQ (reference sequence).

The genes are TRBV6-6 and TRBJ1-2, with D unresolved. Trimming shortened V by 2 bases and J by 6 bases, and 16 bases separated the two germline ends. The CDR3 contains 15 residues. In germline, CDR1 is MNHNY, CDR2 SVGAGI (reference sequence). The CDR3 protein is CASSYEAAPRDGYTF. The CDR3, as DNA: TGTGCCAGCAGTTACGAGGCAGCCCCCCGGGATGGCTACACCTTC.

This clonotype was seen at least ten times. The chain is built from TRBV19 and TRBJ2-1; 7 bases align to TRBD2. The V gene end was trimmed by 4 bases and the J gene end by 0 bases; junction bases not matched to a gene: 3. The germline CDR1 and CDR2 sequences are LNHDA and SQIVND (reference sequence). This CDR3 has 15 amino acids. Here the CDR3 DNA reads TGTGCCAGTAGTAGCGGGGGAAGCTCCTACAATGAGCAGTTCTTC. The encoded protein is CASSSGGSSYNEQFF.

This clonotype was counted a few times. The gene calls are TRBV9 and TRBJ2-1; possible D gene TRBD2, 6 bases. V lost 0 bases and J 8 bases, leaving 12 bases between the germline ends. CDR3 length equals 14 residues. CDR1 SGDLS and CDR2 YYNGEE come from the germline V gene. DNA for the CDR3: TGTGCCAGCAGCGTAGGTGGGAGGAAGGATGAGCAGTTCTTC. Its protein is CASSVGGRKDEQFF. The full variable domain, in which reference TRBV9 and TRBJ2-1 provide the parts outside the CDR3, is DSGVTQTPKHLITATGQRVTLRCSPRSGDLSVYWYQQSLDQGLQFLIQYYNGEERAKGNILERFSAQQFPDLHSELNLSSLELGDSALYFCASSVGGRKDEQFFGPGTRLTVL.